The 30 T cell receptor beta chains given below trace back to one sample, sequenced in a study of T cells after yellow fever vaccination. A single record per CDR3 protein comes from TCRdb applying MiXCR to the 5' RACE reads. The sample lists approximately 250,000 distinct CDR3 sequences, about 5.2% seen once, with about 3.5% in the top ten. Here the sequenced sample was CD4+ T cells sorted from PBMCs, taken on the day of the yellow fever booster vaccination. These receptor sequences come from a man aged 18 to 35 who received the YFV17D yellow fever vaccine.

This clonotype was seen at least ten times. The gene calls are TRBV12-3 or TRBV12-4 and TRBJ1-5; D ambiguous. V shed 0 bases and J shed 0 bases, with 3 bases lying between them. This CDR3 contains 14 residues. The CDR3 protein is CASSLADSNQPQHF. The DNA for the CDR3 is TGTGCCAGCAGTTTAGCAGATAGCAATCAGCCCCAGCATTTT.

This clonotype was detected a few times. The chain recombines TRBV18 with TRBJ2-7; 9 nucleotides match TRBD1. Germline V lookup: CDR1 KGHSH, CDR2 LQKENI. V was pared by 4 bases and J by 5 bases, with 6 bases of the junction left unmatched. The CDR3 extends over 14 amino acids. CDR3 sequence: CASSLNTGGDEQYF. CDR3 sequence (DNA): TGTGCCAGCTCACTTAATACAGGGGGCGACGAGCAGTACTTC.

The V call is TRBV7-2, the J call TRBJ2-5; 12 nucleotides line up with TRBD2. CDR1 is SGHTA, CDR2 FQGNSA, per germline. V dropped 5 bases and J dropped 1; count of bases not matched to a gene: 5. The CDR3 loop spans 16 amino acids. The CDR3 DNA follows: TGTGCCAGCAGCCGCGGACTAGCGGGACCCCAAGAGACCCAGTACTTC. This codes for CASSRGLAGPQETQYF.

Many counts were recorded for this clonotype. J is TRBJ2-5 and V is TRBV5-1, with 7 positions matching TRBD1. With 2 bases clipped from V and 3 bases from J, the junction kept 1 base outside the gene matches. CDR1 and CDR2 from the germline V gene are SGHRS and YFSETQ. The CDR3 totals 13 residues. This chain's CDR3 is CASSLTGEETQYF. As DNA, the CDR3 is TGCGCCAGCAGCTTAACAGGGGAAGAGACCCAGTACTTC. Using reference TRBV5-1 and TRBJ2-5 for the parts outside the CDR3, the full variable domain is KAGVTQTPRYLIKTRGQQVTLSCSPISGHRSVSWYQQTPGQGLQFLFEYFSETQRNKGNFPGRFSGRQFSNSRSEMNVSTLELGDSALYLCASSLTGEETQYFGPGTRLLVL.

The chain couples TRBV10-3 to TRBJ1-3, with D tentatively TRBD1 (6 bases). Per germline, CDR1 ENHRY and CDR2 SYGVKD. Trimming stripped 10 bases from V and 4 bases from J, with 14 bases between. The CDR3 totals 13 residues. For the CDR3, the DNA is TGTGCCACCTACAGGGACGGGGGAAACACCATATATTTT. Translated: CATYRDGGNTIYF.

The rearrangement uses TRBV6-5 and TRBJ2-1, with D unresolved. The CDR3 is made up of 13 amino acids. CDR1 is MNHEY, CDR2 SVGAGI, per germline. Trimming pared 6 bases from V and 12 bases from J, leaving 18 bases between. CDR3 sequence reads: CASSPLGASGQFF. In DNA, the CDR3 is TGTGCCAGCAGCCCCTTGGGTGCCTCTGGGCAGTTCTTC.

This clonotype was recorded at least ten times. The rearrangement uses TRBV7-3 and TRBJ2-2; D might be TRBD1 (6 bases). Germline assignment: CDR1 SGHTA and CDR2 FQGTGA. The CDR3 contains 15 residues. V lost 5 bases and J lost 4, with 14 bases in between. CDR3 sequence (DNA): TGTGCCAGCAGCCCCAACAGGGTTGCCACCGGGGAGCTGTTTTTT. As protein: CASSPNRVATGELFF.

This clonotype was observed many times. This CDR3 is CSARTAGGLDTQYF. CDR3 sequence (DNA): TGCAGTGCTAGAACGGCAGGGGGCCTAGATACGCAGTATTTT. The J gene is TRBJ2-3, the V gene TRBV20-1; TRBD1 agrees at 8 bases. The CDR3 extends over 14 amino acids. J gave up 5 bases and V 2 bases, and 6 bases lay outside the gene matches. Germline V gene sequence: CDR1 DFQATT, CDR2 SNEGSKA (reference sequence).

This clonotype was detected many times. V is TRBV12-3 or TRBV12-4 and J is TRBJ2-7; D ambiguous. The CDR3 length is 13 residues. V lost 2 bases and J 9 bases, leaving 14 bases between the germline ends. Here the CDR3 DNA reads TGTGCCAGCAGTTTATCGGGTCCCTCTGCGCAGTACTTC. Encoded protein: CASSLSGPSAQYF.

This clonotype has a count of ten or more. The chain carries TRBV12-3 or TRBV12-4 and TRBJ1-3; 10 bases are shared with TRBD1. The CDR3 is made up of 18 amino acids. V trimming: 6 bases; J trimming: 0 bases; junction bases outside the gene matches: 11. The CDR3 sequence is CASRRRGQGLFSGNTIYF. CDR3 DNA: TGTGCCAGCAGGCGTCGGGGACAGGGGCTCTTCTCTGGAAACACCATATATTTT.

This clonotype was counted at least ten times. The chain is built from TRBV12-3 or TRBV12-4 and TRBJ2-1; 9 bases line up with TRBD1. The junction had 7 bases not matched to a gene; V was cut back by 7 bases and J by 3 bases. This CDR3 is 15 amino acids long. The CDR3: CASTEQGANYNEQFF. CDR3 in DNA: TGTGCCAGCACCGAACAGGGGGCAAACTACAATGAGCAGTTCTTC.

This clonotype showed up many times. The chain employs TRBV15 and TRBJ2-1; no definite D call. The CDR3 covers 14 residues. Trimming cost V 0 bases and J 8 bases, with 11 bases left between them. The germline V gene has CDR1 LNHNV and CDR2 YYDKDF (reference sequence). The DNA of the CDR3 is TGTGCCACCAGCAGAGATCTTATGGGGTATGAGCAGTTCTTC. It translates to CATSRDLMGYEQFF.

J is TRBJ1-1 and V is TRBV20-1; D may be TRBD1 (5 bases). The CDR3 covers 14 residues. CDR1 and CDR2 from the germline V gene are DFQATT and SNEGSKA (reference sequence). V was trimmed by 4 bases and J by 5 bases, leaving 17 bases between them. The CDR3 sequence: CSANPLAGRTEAFF. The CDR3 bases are TGCAGTGCTAACCCCCTAGCAGGGAGGACTGAAGCTTTCTTT.

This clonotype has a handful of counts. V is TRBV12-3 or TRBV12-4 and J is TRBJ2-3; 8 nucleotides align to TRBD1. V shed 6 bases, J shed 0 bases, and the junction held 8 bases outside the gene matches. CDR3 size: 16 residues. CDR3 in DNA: TGTGCCAGCAGCCAGAGACAGGGGACTAGCACAGATACGCAGTATTTT. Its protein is CASSQRQGTSTDTQYF.

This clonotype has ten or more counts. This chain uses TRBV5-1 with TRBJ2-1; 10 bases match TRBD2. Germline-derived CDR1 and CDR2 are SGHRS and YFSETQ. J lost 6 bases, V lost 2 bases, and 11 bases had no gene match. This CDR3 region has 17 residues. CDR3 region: CASSFIAGGPTLNEQFF. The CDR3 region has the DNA TGCGCCAGCAGCTTTATAGCGGGGGGCCCTACCCTCAATGAGCAGTTCTTC.

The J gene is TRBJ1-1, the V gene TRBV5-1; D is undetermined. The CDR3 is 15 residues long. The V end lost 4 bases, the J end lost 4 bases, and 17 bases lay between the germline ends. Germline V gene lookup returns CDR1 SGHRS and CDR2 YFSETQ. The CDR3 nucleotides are TGCGCCAGCAGCCCCTGGACGGCTCTGGGCACTGAAGCTTTCTTT. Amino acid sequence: CASSPWTALGTEAFF.

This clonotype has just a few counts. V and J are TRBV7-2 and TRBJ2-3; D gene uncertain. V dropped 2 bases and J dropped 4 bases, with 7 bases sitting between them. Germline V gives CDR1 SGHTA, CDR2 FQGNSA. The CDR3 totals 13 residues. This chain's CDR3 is CASSLMFPDTQYF. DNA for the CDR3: TGTGCCAGCAGCTTAATGTTTCCAGATACGCAGTATTTT.

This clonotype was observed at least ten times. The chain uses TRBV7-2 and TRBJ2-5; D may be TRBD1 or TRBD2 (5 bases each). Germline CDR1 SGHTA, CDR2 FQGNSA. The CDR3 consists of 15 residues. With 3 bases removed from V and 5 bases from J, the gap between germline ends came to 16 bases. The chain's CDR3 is CASSFRGAGSETQYF. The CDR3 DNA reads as TGTGCCAGCAGCTTCCGGGGCGCTGGATCGGAGACCCAGTACTTC.

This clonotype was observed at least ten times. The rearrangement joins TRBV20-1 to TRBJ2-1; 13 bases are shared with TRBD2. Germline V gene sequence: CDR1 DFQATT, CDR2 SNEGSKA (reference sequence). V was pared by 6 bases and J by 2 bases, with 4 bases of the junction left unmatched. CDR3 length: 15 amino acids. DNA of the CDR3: TGCAGTGCCAGTGGACTAGCGGGGGCCTACAATGAGCAGTTCTTC. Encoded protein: CSASGLAGAYNEQFF.

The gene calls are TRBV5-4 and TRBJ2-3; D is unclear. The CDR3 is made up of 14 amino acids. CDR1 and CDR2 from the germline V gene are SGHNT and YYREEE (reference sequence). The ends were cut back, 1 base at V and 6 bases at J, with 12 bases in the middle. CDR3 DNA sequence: TGTGCCAGCAGCTTGTATCGGGTTACCGATACGCAGTATTTT. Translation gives CASSLYRVTDTQYF.

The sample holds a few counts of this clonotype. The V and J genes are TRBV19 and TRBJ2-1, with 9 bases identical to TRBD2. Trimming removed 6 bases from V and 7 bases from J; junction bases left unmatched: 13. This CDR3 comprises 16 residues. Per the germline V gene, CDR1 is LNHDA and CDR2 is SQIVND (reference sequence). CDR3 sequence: CASSSKVAGGANEQFF. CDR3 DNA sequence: TGTGCCAGTAGCTCGAAGGTTGCGGGGGGGGCAAATGAGCAGTTCTTC.

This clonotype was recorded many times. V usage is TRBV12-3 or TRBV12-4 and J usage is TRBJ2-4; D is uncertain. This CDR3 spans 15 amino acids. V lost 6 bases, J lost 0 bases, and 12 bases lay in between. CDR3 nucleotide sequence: TGTGCCAGCAGCAAGGACGGATTAGCCAAAAACATTCAGTACTTC. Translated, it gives CASSKDGLAKNIQYF.

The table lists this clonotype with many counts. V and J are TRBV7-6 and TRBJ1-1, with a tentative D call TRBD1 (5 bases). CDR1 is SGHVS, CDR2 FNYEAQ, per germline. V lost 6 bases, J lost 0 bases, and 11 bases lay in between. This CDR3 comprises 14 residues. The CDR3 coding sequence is TGTGCCAGCAGTCGACAGCAGATGAACACTGAAGCTTTCTTT. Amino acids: CASSRQQMNTEAFF.

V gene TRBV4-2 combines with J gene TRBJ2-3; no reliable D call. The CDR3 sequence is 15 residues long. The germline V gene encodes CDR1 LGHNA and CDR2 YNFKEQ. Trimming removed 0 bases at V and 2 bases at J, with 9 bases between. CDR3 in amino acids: CASSQESRFTDTQYF. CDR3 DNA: TGTGCCAGCAGCCAAGAGAGCCGATTCACAGATACGCAGTATTTT.

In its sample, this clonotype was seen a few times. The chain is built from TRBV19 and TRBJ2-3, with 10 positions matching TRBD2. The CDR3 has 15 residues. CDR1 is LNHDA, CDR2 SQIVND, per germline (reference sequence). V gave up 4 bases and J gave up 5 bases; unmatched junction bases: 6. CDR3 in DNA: TGTGCCAGTAGTAGTCTAGCGGGGGCGGAAGATACGCAGTATTTT. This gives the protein CASSSLAGAEDTQYF.

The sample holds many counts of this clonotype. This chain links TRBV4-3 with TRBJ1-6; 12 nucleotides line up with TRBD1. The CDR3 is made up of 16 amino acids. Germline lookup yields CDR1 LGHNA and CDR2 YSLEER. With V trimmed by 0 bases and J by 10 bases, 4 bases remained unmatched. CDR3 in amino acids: CASSQEMGQGASPLHF. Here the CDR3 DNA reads TGCGCCAGCAGCCAAGAAATGGGACAGGGGGCATCACCCCTCCACTTT.

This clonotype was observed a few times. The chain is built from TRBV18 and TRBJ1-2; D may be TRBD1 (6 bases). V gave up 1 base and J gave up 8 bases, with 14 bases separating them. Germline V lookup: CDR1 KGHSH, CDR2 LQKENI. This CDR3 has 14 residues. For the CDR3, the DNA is TGTGCCAGCTCACCACAAGAGGGGGGCGAAGGCTACACCTTC. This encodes CASSPQEGGEGYTF.

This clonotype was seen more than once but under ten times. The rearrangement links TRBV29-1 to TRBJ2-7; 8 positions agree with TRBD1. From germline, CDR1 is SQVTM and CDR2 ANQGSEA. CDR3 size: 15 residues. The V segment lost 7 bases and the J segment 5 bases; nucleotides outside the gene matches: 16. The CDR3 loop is CSARRRTGCRDEQYV. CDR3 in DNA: TGCAGCGCTCGACGTCGGACAGGGTGTCGGGACGAGCAGTACGTC.

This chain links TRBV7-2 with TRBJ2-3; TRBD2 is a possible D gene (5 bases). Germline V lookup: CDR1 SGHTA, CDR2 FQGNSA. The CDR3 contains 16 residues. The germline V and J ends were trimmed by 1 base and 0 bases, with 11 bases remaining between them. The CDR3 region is CASSLEVGESTDTQYF. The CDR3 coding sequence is TGTGCCAGCAGCTTAGAGGTCGGGGAGAGCACAGATACGCAGTATTTT. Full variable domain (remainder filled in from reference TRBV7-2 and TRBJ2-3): GAGVSQSPSNKVTEKGKDVELRCDPISGHTALYWYRQSLGQGLEFLIYFQGNSAPDKSGLPSDRFSAERTGGSVSTLTIQRTQQEDSAVYLCASSLEVGESTDTQYFGPGTRLTVL.

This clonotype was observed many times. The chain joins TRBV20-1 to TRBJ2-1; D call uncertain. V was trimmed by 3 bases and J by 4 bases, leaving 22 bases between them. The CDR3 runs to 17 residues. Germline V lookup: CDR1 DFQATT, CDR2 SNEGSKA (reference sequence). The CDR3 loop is CSASEGRKGSRYNEQFF. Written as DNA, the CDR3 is TGCAGTGCTAGCGAAGGCAGGAAGGGATCTAGGTACAATGAGCAGTTCTTC.